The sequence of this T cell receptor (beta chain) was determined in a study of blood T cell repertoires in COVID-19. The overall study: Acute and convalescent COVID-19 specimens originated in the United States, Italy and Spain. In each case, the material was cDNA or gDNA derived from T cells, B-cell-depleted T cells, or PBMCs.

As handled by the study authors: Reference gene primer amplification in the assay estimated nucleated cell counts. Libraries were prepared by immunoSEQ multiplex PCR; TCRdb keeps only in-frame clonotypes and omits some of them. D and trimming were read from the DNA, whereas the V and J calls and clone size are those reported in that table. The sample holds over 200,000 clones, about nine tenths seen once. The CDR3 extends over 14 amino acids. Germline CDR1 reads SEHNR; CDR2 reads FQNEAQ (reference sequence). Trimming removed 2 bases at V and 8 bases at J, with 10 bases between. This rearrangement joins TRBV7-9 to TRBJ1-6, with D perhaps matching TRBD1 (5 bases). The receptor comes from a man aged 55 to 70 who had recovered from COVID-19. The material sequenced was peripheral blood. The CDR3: CASSLSGRDSPLHF. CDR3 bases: TGTGCCAGCAGCTTATCAGGGAGGGATTCACCCCTCCACTTT.